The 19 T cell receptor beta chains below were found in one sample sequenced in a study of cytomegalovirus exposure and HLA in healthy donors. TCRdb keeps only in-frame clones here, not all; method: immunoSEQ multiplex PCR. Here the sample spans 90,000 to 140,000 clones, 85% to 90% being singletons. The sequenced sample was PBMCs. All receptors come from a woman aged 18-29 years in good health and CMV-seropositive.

CDR3 sequence: CASSAKNTGELFF. The DNA for the CDR3 is TGTGCCAGCAGCGCTAAGAACACCGGGGAGCTGTTTTTT. V is TRBV9 and J is TRBJ2-2; D gene unclear. Germline CDR1 SGDLS, CDR2 YYNGEE. The CDR3 has 13 amino acids. Trimming removed 3 bases from V and 1 base from J, with 4 bases in between.

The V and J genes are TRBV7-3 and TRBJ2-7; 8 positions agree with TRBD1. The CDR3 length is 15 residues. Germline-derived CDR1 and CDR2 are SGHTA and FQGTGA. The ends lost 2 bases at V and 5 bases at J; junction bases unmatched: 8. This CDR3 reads CASSLGQGAMNEQYF. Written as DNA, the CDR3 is TGTGCCAGCAGCTTAGGGCAGGGGGCGATGAACGAGCAGTACTTC.

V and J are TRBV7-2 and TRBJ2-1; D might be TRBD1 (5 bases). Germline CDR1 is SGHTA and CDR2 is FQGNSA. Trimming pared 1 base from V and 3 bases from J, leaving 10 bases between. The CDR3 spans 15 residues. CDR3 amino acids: CASSLVQGFYNEQFF. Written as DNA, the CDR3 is TGTGCCAGCAGCTTAGTTCAGGGTTTCTACAATGAGCAGTTCTTC.

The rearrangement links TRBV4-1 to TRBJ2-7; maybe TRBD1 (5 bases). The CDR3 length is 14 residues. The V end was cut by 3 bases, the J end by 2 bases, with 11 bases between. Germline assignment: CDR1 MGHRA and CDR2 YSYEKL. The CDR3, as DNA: TGCGCCAGCAGCCACAGGGTTGGGGCCTACGAGCAGTACTTC. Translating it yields CASSHRVGAYEQYF.

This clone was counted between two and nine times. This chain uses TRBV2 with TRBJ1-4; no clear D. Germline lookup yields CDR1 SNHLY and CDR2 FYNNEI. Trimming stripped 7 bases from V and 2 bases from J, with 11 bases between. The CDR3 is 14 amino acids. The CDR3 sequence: CASNGRRTNEKLFF. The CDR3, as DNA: TGTGCCAGCAACGGGAGGCGGACTAATGAAAAACTGTTTTTT.

Written as DNA, the CDR3 is TGTGCCAGCAGCGCCGGGCAAGAGACCCAGTACTTC. Protein sequence: CASSAGQETQYF. This chain uses TRBV9 with TRBJ2-5; D is unresolved. The CDR3 has 12 amino acids. The V end lost 3 bases, the J end lost 2 bases, and 5 bases lay between the germline ends. Germline V gives CDR1 SGDLS, CDR2 YYNGEE.

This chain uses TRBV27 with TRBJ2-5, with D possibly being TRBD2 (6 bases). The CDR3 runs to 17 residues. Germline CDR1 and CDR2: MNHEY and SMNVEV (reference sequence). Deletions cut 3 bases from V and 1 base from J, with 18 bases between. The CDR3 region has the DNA TGTGCCAGCAGTTTGGAGGGCCAGGGAGGTACCCAAGAGACCCAGTACTTC. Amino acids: CASSLEGQGGTQETQYF.

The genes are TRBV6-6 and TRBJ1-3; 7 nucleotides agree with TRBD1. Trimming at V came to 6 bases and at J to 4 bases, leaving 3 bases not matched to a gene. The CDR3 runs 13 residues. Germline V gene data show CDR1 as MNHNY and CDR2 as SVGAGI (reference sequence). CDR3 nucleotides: TGTGCCAGCAGCCGGGGACAGGGAAACACCATATATTTT. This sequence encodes CASSRGQGNTIYF.

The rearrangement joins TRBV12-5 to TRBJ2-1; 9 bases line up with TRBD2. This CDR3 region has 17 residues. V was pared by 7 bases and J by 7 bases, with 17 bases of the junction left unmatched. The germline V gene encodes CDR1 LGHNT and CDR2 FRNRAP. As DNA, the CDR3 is TGTGCTAGTGCCGAACCTCAACTTAGCGGGGGAAGGAATGAGCAGTTCTTC. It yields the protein CASAEPQLSGGRNEQFF.

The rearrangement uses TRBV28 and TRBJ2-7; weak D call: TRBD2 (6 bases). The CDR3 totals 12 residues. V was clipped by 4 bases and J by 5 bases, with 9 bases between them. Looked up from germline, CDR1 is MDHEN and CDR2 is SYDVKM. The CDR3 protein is CASSSGRDEQYF. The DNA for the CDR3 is TGTGCCAGCAGTTCCGGGAGAGACGAGCAGTACTTC.

CDR3 sequence reads: CASSREGATNEKLFF. The CDR3 DNA is TGTGCCAGCTCCCGCGAGGGGGCAACTAATGAAAAACTGTTTTTT. This rearrangement joins TRBV18 to TRBJ1-4; possible D gene TRBD1, 6 bases. CDR3 size: 15 residues. The germline V gene encodes CDR1 KGHSH and CDR2 LQKENI. V lost 6 bases and J lost 0, with 11 bases in between.

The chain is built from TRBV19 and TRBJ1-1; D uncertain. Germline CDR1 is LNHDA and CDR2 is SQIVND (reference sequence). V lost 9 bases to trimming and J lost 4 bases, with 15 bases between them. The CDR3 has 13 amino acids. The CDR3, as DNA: TGTGCCAGCCACAGTGGAAGGCTCACTGAAGCTTTCTTT. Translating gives CASHSGRLTEAFF. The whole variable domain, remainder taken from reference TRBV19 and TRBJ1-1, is DGGITQSPKYLFRKEGQNVTLSCEQNLNHDAMYWYRQDPGQGLRLIYYSQIVNDFQKGDIAEGYSVSREKKESFPLTVTSAQKNPTAFYLCASHSGRLTEAFFGQGTRLTVV.

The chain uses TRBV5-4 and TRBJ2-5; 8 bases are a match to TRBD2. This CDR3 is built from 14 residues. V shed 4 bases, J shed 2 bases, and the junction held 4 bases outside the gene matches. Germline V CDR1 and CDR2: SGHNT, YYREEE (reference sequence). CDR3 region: CASSLPSGQETQYF. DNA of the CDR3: TGTGCCAGCAGCCTCCCTAGCGGGCAAGAGACCCAGTACTTC. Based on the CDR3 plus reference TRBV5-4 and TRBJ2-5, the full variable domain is ETGVTQSPTHLIKTRGQQVTLRCSSQSGHNTVSWYQQALGQGPQFIFQYYREEENGRGNFPPRFSGLQFPNYSSELNVNALELDDSALYLCASSLPSGQETQYFGPGTRLLVL.

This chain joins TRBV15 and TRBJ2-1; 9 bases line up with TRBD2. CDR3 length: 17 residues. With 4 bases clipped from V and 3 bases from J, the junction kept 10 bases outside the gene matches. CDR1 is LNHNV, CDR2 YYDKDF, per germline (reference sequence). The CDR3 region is CATSTNTGTSYYNEQFF. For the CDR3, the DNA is TGTGCCACCAGCACAAATACCGGGACTAGCTACTACAATGAGCAGTTCTTC.

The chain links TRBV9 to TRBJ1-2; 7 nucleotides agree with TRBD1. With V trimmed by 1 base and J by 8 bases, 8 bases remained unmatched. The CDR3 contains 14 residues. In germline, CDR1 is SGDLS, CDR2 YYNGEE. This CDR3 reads CASSVTGAPLGYTF. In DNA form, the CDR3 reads TGTGCCAGCAGCGTAACAGGGGCCCCTCTCGGCTACACCTTC.

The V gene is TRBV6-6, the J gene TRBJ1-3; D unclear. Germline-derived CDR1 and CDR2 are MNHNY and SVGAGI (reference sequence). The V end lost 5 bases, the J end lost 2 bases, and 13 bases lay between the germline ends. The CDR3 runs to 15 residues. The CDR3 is CASSQLGVAGNTIYF. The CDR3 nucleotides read TGTGCCAGCAGTCAACTCGGGGTAGCTGGAAACACCATATATTTT.

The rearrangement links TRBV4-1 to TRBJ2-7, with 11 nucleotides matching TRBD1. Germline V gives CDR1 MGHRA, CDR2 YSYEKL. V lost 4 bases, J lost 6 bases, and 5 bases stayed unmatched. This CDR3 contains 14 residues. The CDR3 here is CASSPPGTGGEQYF. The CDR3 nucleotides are TGCGCCAGCAGCCCTCCCGGGACAGGGGGCGAGCAGTACTTC.

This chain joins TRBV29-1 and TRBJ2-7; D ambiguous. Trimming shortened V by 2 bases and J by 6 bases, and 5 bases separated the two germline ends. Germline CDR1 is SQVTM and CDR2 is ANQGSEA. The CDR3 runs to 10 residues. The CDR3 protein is CSVERGEQYF. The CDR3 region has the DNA TGCAGCGTTGAACGCGGCGAGCAGTACTTC.

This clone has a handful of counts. The CDR3, as DNA: TGTGCCAGCAGCCGTAAGACTAGCGGGAGAGGTGAGCAGTACTTC. This codes for CASSRKTSGRGEQYF. The J gene is TRBJ2-7, the V gene TRBV5-4; 12 bases align to TRBD2. The CDR3 is 15 residues long. CDR1 and CDR2 (germline): SGHNT, YYREEE (reference sequence). J lost 7 bases, V lost 4 bases, and 9 bases had no gene match.